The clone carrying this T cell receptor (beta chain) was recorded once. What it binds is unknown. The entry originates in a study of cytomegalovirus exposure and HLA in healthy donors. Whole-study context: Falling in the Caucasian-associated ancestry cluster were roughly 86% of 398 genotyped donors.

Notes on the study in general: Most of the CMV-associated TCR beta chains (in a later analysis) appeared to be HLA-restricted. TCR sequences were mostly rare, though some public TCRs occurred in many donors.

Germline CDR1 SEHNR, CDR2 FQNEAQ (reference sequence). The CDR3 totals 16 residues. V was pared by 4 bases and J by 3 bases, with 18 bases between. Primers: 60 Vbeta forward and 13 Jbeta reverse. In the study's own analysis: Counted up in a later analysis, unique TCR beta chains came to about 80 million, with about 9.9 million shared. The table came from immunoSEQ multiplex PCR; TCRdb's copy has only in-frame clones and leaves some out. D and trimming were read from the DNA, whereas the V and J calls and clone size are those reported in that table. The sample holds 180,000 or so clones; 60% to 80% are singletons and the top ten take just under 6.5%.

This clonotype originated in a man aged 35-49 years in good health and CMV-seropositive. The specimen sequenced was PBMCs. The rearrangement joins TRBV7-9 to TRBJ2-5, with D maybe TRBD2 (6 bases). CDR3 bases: TGTGCCAGCAGCTCCCAACGGGGGTCTTCTAAAGAGACCCAGTACTTC. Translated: CASSSQRGSSKETQYF.